The 3 T cell receptor beta chains given below trace back to one sample, sequenced in a study of control samples from healthy donors and cancer patients. Measured with immunoSEQ multiplex PCR; TCRdb has only the in-frame clones, and not every one. The data hold about 140,000 clones, with around nine tenths observed a single time. Material for sequencing was blood. The receptors shown here come from a woman in her twenties or thirties in good health.

The chain recombines TRBV9 with TRBJ1-2, with 7 nucleotides matching TRBD1. V shed 0 bases and J 7 bases; nucleotides not matched to a gene: 15. Germline V gene lookup returns CDR1 SGDLS and CDR2 YYNGEE. The CDR3 loop spans 17 amino acids. The DNA of the CDR3 is TGTGCCAGCAGCGTAGTTGTGAGTGGAGGGACAGATGGTGGCTACACCTTC. It specifies CASSVVVSGGTDGGYTF.

This chain joins TRBV28 and TRBJ2-3, with 8 bases lining up with TRBD2. The CDR3 spans 17 residues. Looked up from germline, CDR1 is MDHEN and CDR2 is SYDVKM. Trimming removed 7 bases from V and 2 bases from J; junction bases left unmatched: 14. In DNA form, the CDR3 reads TGTGCCAGCAATGGAGGACTAGCCGGTATACTCACAGATACGCAGTATTTT. This gives the protein CASNGGLAGILTDTQYF.

This clone was seen a single time. The gene calls are TRBV18 and TRBJ1-5, with a weak D call TRBD1 (5 bases). The germline V gene encodes CDR1 KGHSH and CDR2 LQKENI. V was trimmed by 4 bases and J by 6 bases, leaving 16 bases between them. This CDR3 contains 15 residues. The DNA for the CDR3 is TGTGCCAGCTCACGGTTCGGGGGGGAAGGTCAGCCCCAGCATTTT. It codes for CASSRFGGEGQPQHF.